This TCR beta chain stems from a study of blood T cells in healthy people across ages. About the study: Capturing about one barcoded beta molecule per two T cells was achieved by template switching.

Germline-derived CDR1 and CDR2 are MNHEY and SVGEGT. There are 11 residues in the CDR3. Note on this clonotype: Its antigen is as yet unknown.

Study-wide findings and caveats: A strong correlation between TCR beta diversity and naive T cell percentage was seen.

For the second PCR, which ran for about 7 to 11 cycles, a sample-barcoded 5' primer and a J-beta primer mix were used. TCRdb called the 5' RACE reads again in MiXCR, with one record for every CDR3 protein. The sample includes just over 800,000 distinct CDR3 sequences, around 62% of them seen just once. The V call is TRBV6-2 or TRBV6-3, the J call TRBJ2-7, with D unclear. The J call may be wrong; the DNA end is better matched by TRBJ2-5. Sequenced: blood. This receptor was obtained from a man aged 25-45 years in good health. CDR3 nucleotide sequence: TGTGCCAGCAGTTACTTTGAGACCCAGTACTTC. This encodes CASSYFETQYF.